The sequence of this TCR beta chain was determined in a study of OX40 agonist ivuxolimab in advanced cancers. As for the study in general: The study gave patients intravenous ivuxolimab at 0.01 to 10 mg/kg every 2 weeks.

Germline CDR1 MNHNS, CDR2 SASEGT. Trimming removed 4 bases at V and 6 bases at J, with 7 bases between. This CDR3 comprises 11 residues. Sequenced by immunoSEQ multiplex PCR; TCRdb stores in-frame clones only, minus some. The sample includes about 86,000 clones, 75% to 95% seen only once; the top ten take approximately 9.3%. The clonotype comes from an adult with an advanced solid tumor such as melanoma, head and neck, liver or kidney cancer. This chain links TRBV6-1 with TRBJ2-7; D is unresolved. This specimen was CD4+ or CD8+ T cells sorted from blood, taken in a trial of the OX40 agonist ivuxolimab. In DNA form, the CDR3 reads TGTGCCAGCAGTGTAAGTAGCGAGCAGTACTTC. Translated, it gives CASSVSSEQYF.